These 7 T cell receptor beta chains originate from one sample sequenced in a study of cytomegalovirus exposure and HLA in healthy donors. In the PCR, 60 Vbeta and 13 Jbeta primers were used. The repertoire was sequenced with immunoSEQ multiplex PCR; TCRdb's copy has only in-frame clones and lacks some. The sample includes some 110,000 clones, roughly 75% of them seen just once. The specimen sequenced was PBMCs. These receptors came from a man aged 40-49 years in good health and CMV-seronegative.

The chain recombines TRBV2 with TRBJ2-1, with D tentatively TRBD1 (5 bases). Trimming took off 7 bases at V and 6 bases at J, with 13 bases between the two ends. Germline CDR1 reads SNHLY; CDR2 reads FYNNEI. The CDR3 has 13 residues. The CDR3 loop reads CASKKGLLNEQFF. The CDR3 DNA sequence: TGTGCCAGCAAAAAGGGGTTGCTCAATGAGCAGTTCTTC.

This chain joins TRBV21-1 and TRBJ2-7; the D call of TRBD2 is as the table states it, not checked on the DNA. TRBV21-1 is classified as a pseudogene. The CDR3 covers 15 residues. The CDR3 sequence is CASSFGGNLSYEQYF. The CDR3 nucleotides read TGTGCCAGCAGCTTTGGGGGGAATCTCTCCTACGAGCAGTACTTC.

The CDR3 reads CASSVLAGGTYEQFF. In DNA form, the CDR3 reads TGTGCCAGCAGCGTACTAGCGGGGGGTACCTATGAGCAGTTCTTC. The chain is built from TRBV6-4 and TRBJ2-1, with 12 bases identical to TRBD2. Germline loops: CDR1 MRHNA, CDR2 SNTAGT. Germline trimming cut 6 bases from V and 8 bases from J; bases unmatched to any gene: 8. There are 15 residues in the CDR3.

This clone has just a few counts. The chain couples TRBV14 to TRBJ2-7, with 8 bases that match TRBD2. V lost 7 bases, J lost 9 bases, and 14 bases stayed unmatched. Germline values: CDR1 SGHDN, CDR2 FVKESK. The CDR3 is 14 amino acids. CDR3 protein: CASTLAGSPGGQYF. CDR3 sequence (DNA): TGTGCCAGCACCTTAGCGGGGTCCCCCGGCGGGCAGTACTTC.

This CDR3 reads CASSYDIGTPGKNTEAFF. In DNA, the CDR3 is TGCGCCAGCAGCTACGATATTGGGACACCAGGCAAGAACACTGAAGCTTTCTTT. V is TRBV5-1 and J is TRBJ1-1; possible D gene TRBD1, 6 bases. The CDR3 length is 18 residues. V was trimmed by 3 bases and J by 1 base, leaving 22 bases between them. The V gene's germline CDR1 is SGHRS and CDR2 YFSETQ. Full variable domain (remainder filled in from reference TRBV5-1 and TRBJ1-1): KAGVTQTPRYLIKTRGQQVTLSCSPISGHRSVSWYQQTPGQGLQFLFEYFSETQRNKGNFPGRFSGRQFSNSRSEMNVSTLELGDSALYLCASSYDIGTPGKNTEAFFGQGTRLTVV.

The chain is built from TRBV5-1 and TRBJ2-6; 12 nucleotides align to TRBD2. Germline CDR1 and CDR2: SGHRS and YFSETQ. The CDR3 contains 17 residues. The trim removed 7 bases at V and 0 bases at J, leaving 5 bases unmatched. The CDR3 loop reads CASSSSGGASGANVLTF. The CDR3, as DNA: TGCGCCAGCTCCTCTAGCGGGGGGGCCTCTGGGGCCAACGTCCTGACTTTC.

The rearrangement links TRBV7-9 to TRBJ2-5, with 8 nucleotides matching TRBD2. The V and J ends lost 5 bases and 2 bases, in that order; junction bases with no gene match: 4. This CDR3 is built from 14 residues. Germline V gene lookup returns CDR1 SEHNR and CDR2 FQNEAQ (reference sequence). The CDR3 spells CASSHSGNQETQYF. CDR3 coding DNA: TGTGCCAGCAGCCATAGCGGGAATCAAGAGACCCAGTACTTC.